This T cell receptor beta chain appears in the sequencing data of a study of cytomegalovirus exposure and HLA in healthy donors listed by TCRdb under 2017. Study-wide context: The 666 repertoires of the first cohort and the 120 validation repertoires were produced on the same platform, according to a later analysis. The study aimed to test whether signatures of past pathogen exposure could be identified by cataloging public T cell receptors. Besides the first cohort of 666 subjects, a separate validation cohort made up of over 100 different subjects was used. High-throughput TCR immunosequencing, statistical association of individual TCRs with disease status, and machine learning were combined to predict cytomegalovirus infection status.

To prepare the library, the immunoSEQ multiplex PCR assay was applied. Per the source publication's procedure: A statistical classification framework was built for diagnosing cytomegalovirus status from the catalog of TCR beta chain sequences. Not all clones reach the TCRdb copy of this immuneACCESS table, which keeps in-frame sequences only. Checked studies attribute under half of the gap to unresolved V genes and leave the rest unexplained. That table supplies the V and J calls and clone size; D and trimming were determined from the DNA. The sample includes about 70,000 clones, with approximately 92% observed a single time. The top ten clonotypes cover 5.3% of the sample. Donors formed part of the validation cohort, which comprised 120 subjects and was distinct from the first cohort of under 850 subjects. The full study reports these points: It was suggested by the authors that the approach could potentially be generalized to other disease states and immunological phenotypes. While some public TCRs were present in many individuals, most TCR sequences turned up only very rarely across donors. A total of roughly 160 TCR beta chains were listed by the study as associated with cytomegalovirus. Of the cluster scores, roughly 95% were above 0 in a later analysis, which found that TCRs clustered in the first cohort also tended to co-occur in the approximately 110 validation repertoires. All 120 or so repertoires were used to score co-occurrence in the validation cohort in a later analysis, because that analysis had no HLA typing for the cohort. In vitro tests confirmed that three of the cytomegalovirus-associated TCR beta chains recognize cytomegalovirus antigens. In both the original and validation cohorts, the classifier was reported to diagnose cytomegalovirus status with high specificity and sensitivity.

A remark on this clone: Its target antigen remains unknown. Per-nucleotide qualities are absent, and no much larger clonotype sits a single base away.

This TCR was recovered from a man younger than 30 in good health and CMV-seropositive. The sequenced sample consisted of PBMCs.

The DNA sequence is TGTGCCAGCAGTATTAATCAGGGGGTGAATGAAAAACTGTTTTTT. Its protein is CASSINQGVNEKLFF. Rearrangement joined TRBV2 to TRBJ1-4; the central 7 bases match TRBD1. The CDR3 holds 15 amino acids from the cysteine to the phenylalanine. Only CDR3 DNA remains: 45 bases, in frame from the first base. The germline V gene yields SNHLY for CDR1 and FYNNEI for CDR2. V has 5 bases trimmed and J has 5 bases trimmed; junction bases matching no gene number 8. Extended through the reference TRBV2 and TRBJ1-4 proteins, this CDR3 yields the full variable domain: EPEVTQTPSHQVTQMGQEVILRCVPISNHLYFYWYRQILGQKVEFLVSFYNNEISEKSEIFDDQFSVERPDGSNFTLKIRSTKLEDSAMYFCASSINQGVNEKLFFGSGTQLSVL.